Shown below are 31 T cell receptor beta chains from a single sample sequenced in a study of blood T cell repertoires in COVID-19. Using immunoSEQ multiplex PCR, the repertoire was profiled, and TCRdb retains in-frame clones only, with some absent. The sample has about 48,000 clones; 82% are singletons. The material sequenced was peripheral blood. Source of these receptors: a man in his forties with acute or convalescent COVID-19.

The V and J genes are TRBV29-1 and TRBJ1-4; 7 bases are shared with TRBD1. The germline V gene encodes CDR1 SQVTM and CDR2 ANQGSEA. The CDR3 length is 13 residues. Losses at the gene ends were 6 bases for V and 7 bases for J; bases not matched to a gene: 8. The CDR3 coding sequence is TGCAGCGTGGAGGACAGGCCGGGTGAAAAACTGTTTTTT. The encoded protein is CSVEDRPGEKLFF. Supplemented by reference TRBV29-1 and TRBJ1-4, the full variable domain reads SAVISQKPSRDICQRGTSLTIQCQVDSQVTMMFWYRQQPGQSLTLIATANQGSEATYESGFVIDKFPISRPNLTFSTLTVSNMSPEDSSIYLCSVEDRPGEKLFFGSGTQLSVL.

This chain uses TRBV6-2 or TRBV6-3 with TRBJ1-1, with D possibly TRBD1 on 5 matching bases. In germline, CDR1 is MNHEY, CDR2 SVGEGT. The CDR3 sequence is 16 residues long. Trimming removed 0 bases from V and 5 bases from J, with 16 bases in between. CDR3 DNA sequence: TGTGCCAGCAGTTACTCAGGGGCACCTCTAAGGACTGAAGCTTTCTTT. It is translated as CASSYSGAPLRTEAFF.

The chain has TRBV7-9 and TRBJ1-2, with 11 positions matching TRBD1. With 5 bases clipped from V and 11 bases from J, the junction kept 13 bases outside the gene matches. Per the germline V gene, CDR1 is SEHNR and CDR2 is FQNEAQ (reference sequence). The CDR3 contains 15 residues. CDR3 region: CASSQRLDRGLGYTF. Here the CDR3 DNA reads TGTGCCAGCAGCCAGCGTCTGGACAGGGGGCTAGGGTACACCTTC.

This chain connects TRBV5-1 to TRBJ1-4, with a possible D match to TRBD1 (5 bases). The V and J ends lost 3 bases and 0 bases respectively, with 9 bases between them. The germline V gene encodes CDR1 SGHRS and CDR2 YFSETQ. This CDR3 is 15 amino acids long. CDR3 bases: TGCGCCAGCAGCTCCGGGACTGCAACTAATGAAAAACTGTTTTTT. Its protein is CASSSGTATNEKLFF. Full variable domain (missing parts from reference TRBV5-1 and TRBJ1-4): KAGVTQTPRYLIKTRGQQVTLSCSPISGHRSVSWYQQTPGQGLQFLFEYFSETQRNKGNFPGRFSGRQFSNSRSEMNVSTLELGDSALYLCASSSGTATNEKLFFGSGTQLSVL.

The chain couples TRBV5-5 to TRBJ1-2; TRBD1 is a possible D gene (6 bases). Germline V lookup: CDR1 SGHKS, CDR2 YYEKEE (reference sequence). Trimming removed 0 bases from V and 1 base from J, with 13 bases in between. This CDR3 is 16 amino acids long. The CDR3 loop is CASSLEAQGYNYGYTF. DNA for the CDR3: TGTGCCAGCAGCTTGGAGGCACAGGGATATAACTATGGCTACACCTTC. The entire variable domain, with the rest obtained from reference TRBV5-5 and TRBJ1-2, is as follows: DAGVTQSPTHLIKTRGQQVTLRCSPISGHKSVSWYQQVLGQGPQFIFQYYEKEERGRGNFPDRFSARQFPNYSSELNVNALLLGDSALYLCASSLEAQGYNYGYTFGSGTRLTVV.

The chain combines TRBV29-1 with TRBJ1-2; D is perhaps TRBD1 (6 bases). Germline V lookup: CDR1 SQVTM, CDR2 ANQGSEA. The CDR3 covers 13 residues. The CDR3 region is CRAGPGAGGGYTF. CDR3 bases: TGCCGCGCGGGCCCGGGGGCCGGGGGGGGCTACACCTTC.

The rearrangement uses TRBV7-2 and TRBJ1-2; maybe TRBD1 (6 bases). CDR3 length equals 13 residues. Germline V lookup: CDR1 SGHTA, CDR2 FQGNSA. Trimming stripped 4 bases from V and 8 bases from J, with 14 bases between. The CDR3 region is CASSSTGFNGYTF. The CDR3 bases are TGTGCCAGCAGCTCTACAGGGTTTAACGGCTACACCTTC.

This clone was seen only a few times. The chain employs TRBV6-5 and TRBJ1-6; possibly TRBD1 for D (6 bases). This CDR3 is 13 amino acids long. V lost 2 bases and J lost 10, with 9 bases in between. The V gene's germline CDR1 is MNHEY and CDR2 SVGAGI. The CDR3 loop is CASSYERGSPLHF. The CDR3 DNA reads TGTGCCAGCAGTTACGAGAGGGGGTCACCCCTCCACTTT.

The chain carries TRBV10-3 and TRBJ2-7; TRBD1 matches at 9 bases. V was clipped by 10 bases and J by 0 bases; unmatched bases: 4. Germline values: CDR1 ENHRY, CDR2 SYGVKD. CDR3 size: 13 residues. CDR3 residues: CATTTGGSYEQYF. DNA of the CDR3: TGTGCCACCACGACAGGGGGCTCCTACGAGCAGTACTTC.

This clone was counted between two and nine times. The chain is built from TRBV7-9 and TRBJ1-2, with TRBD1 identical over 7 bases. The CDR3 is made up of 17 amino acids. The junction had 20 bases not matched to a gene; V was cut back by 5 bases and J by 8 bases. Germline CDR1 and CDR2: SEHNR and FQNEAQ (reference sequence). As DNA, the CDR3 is TGTGCCAGCAGCCAAGGTGATGGGGGACAGAGGATAGCGGGCTACACCTTC. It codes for CASSQGDGGQRIAGYTF. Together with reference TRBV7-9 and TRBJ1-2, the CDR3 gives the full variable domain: DTGVSQNPRHKITKRGQNVTFRCDPISEHNRLYWYRQTLGQGPEFLTYFQNEAQLEKSRLLSDRFSAERPKGSFSTLEIQRTEQGDSAMYLCASSQGDGGQRIAGYTFGSGTRLTVV.

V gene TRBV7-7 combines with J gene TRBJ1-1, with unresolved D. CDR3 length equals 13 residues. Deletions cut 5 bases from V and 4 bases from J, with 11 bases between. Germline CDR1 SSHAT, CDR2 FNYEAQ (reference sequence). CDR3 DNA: TGTGCCAGCAGCCCCAACCCGGGCACTGAAGCTTTCTTT. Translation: CASSPNPGTEAFF.

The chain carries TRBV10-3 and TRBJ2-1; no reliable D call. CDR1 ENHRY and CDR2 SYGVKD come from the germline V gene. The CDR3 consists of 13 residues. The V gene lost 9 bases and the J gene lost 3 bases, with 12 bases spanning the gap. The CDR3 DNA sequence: TGTGCCATATCTGCACTACTCTACAATGAGCAGTTCTTC. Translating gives CAISALLYNEQFF.

CDR3 in amino acids: CATSRGGRGGQETQYF. The CDR3 DNA reads as TGTGCCACCAGCAGGGGGGGGAGAGGAGGTCAAGAGACCCAGTACTTC. This chain links TRBV15 with TRBJ2-5; 7 bases fit TRBD2. Germline assignment: CDR1 LNHNV and CDR2 YYDKDF (reference sequence). This CDR3 has 16 residues. V shed 3 bases, J shed 2 bases, and the junction held 9 bases outside the gene matches.

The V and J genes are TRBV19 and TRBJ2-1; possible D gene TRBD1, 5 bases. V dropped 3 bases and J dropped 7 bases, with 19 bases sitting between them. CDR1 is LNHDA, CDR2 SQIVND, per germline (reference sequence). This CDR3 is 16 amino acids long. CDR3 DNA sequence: TGTGCCAGTAGTATTTATATTGGGCCAAGGGGAAATGAGCAGTTCTTC. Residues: CASSIYIGPRGNEQFF.

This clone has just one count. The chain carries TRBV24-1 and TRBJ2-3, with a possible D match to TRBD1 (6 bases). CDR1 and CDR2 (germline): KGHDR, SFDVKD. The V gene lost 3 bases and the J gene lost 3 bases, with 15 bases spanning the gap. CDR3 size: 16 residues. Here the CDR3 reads CATSDPKNRVTDTQYF. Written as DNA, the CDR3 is TGTGCCACCAGTGATCCTAAAAACAGGGTAACAGATACGCAGTATTTT.

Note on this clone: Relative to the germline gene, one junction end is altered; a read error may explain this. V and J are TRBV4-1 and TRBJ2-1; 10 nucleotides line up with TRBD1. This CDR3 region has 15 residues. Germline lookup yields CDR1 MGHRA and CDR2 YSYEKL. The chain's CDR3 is CASSHPPGQGLLQVF. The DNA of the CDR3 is TGCGCCAGCAGCCACCCCCCGGGACAGGGGCTTCTTCAGGTCTTC.

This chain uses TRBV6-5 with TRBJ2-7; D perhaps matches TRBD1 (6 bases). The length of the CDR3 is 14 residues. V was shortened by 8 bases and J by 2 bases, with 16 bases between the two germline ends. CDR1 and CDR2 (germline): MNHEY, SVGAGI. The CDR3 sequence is CASALGATPYEQYF. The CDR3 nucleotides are TGTGCCAGCGCCCTGGGGGCAACCCCCTACGAGCAGTACTTC.

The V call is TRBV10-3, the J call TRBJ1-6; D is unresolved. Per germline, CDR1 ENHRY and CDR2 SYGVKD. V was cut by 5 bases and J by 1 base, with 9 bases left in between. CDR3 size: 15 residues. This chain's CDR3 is CAISLSASYNSPLHF. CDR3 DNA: TGTGCCATCAGTCTAAGTGCTTCCTATAATTCACCCCTCCACTTT.

The CDR3: CASSFETRTSGQYF. The CDR3 nucleotides read TGTGCCAGCAGCTTTGAGACACGGACAAGTGGGCAGTACTTC. The rearrangement joins TRBV7-9 to TRBJ2-7; a possible D gene is TRBD1 (5 bases). The CDR3 extends over 14 amino acids. The V end was cut by 3 bases, the J end by 9 bases, with 18 bases between. CDR1 is SEHNR and CDR2 is FQNEAQ in the germline V gene (reference sequence). The full variable domain, in which reference TRBV7-9 and TRBJ2-7 provide the parts outside the CDR3, is DTGVSQNPRHKITKRGQNVTFRCDPISEHNRLYWYRQTLGQGPEFLTYFQNEAQLEKSRLLSDRFSAERPKGSFSTLEIQRTEQGDSAMYLCASSFETRTSGQYFGPGTRLTVT.

DNA for the CDR3: TGTGCCAGTAGTATAGCAGGAAGTGCAGTTATCTATGGCTACACCTTC. It is translated as CASSIAGSAVIYGYTF. The chain couples TRBV19 to TRBJ1-2; D ambiguous. Germline-derived CDR1 and CDR2 are LNHDA and SQIVND (reference sequence). The CDR3 is made up of 16 amino acids. V shed 1 base and J shed 4 bases, with 16 bases lying between them. Based on the CDR3 plus reference TRBV19 and TRBJ1-2, the full variable domain is DGGITQSPKYLFRKEGQNVTLSCEQNLNHDAMYWYRQDPGQGLRLIYYSQIVNDFQKGDIAEGYSVSREKKESFPLTVTSAQKNPTAFYLCASSIAGSAVIYGYTFGSGTRLTVV.

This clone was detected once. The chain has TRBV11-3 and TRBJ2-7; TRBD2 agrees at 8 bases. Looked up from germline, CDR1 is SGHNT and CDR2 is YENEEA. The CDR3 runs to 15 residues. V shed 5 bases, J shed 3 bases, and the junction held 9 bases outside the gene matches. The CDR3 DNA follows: TGTGCCAGCAGCACCCCCGGGGGGGGGAACTACGAGCAGTACTTC. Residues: CASSTPGGGNYEQYF.

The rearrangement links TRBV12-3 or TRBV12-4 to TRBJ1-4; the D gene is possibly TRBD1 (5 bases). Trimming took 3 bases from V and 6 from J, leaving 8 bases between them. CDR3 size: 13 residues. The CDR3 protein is CASSFGGYEKLFF. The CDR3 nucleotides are TGTGCCAGCAGTTTTGGGGGGTATGAAAAACTGTTTTTT.

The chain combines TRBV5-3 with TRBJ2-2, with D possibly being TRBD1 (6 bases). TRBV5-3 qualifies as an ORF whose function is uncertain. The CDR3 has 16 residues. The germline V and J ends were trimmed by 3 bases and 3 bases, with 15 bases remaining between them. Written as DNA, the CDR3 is TGTGCCAGAAGCTCGACAGGCCTAGGGGACACCGGGGAGCTGTTTTTT. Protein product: CARSSTGLGDTGELFF.

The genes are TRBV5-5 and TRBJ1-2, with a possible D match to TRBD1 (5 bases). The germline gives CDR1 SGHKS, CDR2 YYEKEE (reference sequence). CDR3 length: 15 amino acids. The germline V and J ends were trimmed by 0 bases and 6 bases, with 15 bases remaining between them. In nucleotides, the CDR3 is TGTGCCAGCAGCTTGGTGGTGACGGGGGTGAATGGCTACACCTTC. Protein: CASSLVVTGVNGYTF.

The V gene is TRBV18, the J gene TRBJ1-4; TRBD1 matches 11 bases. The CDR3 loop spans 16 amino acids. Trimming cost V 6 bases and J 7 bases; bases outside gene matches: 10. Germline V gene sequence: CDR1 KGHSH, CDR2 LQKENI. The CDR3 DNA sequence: TGTGCCAGCTCCTGGACAGGGGGCGCGTCTGGTGAAAAACTGTTTTTT. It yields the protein CASSWTGGASGEKLFF.

CDR3 sequence reads: CASSLGVRKTDTQYF. The CDR3 DNA sequence: TGTGCCAGCAGCTTAGGCGTACGTAAGACAGATACGCAGTATTTT. The chain combines TRBV11-2 with TRBJ2-3, with D uncertain. V gave up 1 base and J gave up 3 bases, with 11 bases separating them. The CDR3 length is 15 residues. CDR1 and CDR2 (germline): SGHAT, FQNNGV.

The CDR3 here is CASSPSTRGTQYF. CDR3 bases: TGTGCCAGCAGTCCCTCTACCCGGGGGACGCAGTATTTT. The gene calls are TRBV27 and TRBJ2-3; a weak D match, TRBD2 (6 bases). The germline CDR1 and CDR2 sequences are MNHEY and SMNVEV (reference sequence). The CDR3 spans 13 residues. V lost 5 bases and J lost 9, with 15 bases in between.

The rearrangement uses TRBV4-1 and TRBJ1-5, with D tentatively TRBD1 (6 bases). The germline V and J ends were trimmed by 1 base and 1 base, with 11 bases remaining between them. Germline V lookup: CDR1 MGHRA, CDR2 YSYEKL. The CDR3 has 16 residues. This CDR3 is CASSQGDTRSNQPQHF. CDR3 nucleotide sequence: TGCGCCAGCAGCCAAGGGGACACTCGAAGCAATCAGCCCCAGCATTTT.

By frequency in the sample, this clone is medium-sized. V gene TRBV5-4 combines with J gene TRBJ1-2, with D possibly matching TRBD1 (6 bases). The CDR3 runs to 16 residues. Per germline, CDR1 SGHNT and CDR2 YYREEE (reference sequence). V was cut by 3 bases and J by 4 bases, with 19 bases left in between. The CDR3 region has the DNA TGTGCCAGCAGCTCGGCAACACAGGGTCAAACCTATGGCTACACCTTC. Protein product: CASSSATQGQTYGYTF.

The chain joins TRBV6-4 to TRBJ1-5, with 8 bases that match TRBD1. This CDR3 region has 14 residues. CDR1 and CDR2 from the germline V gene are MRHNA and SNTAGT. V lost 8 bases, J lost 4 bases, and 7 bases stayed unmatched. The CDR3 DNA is TGTGCCAGCTCCCCGGACAGGGTAAATCAGCCCCAGCATTTT. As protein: CASSPDRVNQPQHF.

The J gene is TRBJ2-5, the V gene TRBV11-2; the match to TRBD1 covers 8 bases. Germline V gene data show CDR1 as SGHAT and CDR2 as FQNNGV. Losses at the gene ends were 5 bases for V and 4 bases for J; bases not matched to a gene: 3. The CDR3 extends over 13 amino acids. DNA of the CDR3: TGTGCCAGCAGCCCCGGACAGGGAGAGACCCAGTACTTC. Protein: CASSPGQGETQYF.